The 26 T cell receptor beta chains presented below share a single source sample, sequenced in a study of PD-1 blockade in classical Hodgkin lymphoma (dated by TCRdb to between 2020 and 2021). Per the publication, the time point label means: cycle 4 day 1 (C4D1), after six to seven weeks of nivolumab. Every trial patient had relapsed following autologous stem cell transplantation, and prior brentuximab vedotin exposure was what differed among cohorts A, B and C. A Miltenyi CD4+ T cell isolation kit was used for magnetic negative selection to purify CD4+ T cells from thawed PBMCs. Library preparation used the immunoSEQ multiplex PCR assay. The immuneACCESS repertoire file appears here via TCRdb, limited to in-frame rearrangements. These files lack a portion of the clones; in checked studies, under half of the deficit traces to unresolved V genes, and the cause of the others is not known. This sample lists around 37,000 clones; 80% to 95% were detected once. Roughly 0.3% of the sample rests with the top ten.

Source: CD4+ T cells from blood, taken before the fourth cycle of nivolumab. The receptors originated from a human donor with classical Hodgkin lymphoma.

The V gene is TRBV2, the J gene TRBJ1-2; 10 bases are shared with TRBD1. The trim removed 1 base at V and 7 bases at J, leaving 12 bases unmatched. This CDR3 has 17 amino acids. Germline CDR1 SNHLY, CDR2 FYNNEI. The chain's CDR3 is CASSEGGQGVSGRGYTF. As DNA, the CDR3 is TGTGCCAGCAGTGAAGGAGGACAGGGGGTGTCCGGCCGTGGCTACACCTTC. Full variable domain (missing parts from reference TRBV2 and TRBJ1-2): EPEVTQTPSHQVTQMGQEVILRCVPISNHLYFYWYRQILGQKVEFLVSFYNNEISEKSEIFDDQFSVERPDGSNFTLKIRSTKLEDSAMYFCASSEGGQGVSGRGYTFGSGTRLTVV.

The CDR3 here is CASKFGGGRDRDAYEQYF. The CDR3 DNA sequence: TGTGCCAGCAAGTTCGGAGGGGGCAGGGACCGAGACGCCTACGAGCAGTACTTC. This chain joins TRBV5-4 and TRBJ2-7; D possibly corresponds to TRBD1 (7 bases). CDR1 and CDR2 from the germline V gene are SGHNT and YYREEE (reference sequence). This CDR3 is built from 18 residues. Trimming pared 6 bases from V and 2 bases from J, leaving 27 bases between. The full variable domain, its missing parts supplied by reference TRBV5-4 and TRBJ2-7, is ETGVTQSPTHLIKTRGQQVTLRCSSQSGHNTVSWYQQALGQGPQFIFQYYREEENGRGNFPPRFSGLQFPNYSSELNVNALELDDSALYLCASKFGGGRDRDAYEQYFGPGTRLTVT.

This clone was recorded only once. The rearrangement joins TRBV12-5 to TRBJ2-1; TRBD2 agrees at 8 bases. The CDR3 extends over 18 amino acids. The ends lost 0 bases at V and 0 bases at J; junction bases unmatched: 7. From germline, CDR1 is LGHNT and CDR2 FRNRAP. The DNA for the CDR3 is TGTGCTAGTGGTTTGGTATGGGACGGGGGGGTCTCCTACAATGAGCAGTTCTTC. It translates to CASGLVWDGGVSYNEQFF.

The CDR3 DNA reads TGCAGCCTATGGACGGACTACGAGCAGTACTTC. Translated, it gives CSLWTDYEQYF. The chain joins TRBV20-1 to TRBJ2-7; D not resolved. Per germline, CDR1 DFQATT and CDR2 SNEGSKA (reference sequence). CDR3 length: 11 amino acids.

This sequence joins TRBV15 and TRBJ2-1; the match to TRBD1 covers 10 bases. Losses at the gene ends were 0 bases for V and 5 bases for J; bases not matched to a gene: 7. Germline values: CDR1 LNHNV, CDR2 YYDKDF (reference sequence). There are 17 residues in the CDR3. CDR3: CATSRDVGQGNDNEQFF. The CDR3 DNA reads TGTGCCACCAGCAGAGACGTGGGACAGGGGAATGACAATGAGCAGTTCTTC.

V usage is TRBV2 and J usage is TRBJ2-7, with TRBD2 matching over 7 bases. The CDR3 spans 12 residues. V lost 7 bases, J lost 0 bases, and 0 bases stayed unmatched. Germline CDR1 SNHLY, CDR2 FYNNEI. The CDR3 is CASKRDSYEQYF. CDR3 DNA sequence: TGTGCCAGCAAGCGGGACTCCTACGAGCAGTACTTC.

The chain has TRBV18 and TRBJ1-5, with 10 bases aligning to TRBD1. V was clipped by 5 bases and J by 6 bases; unmatched bases: 4. Germline lookup yields CDR1 KGHSH and CDR2 LQKENI. The CDR3 extends over 14 amino acids. In DNA form, the CDR3 reads TGTGCCAGCTCAGTGACAGGGGGCATTCAGCCCCAGCATTTT. Amino acid sequence: CASSVTGGIQPQHF.

This clone occurred once. DNA of the CDR3: TGTGCCAGCAGCGGGGGACCAAACGACATTCAGTACTTC. It is translated as CASSGGPNDIQYF. V is TRBV5-4 and J is TRBJ2-4, with D perhaps being TRBD1 or TRBD2 (5 bases each). V gave up 4 bases and J gave up 8 bases, with 13 bases separating them. CDR3 size: 13 residues. Germline CDR1 reads SGHNT; CDR2 reads YYREEE (reference sequence).

V and J are TRBV5-1 and TRBJ2-5; D might be TRBD1 or TRBD2, each matching 5 bases. This CDR3 comprises 15 residues. CDR1 SGHRS and CDR2 YFSETQ come from the germline V gene. The V gene lost 7 bases and the J gene lost 5 bases, with 21 bases spanning the gap. The CDR3 DNA reads TGCGCCAGCGACTGGGGCAGAGGGGCTTCGGAGACCCAGTACTTC. Translating it yields CASDWGRGASETQYF.

This chain connects TRBV5-6 to TRBJ2-3; TRBD2 might be the D (5 bases). Germline V gene data show CDR1 as SGHDT and CDR2 as YYEEEE. The ends were cut back, 3 bases at V and 9 bases at J, with 17 bases in the middle. CDR3 length: 14 residues. This chain's CDR3 is CASSSRRGYLTQYF. The CDR3 DNA follows: TGTGCCAGCAGCTCCCGACGCGGGTATTTGACGCAGTATTTT.

This clone was recorded only once. V is TRBV28 and J is TRBJ1-3; 7 bases fit TRBD1. Looked up from germline, CDR1 is MDHEN and CDR2 is SYDVKM. The CDR3 covers 17 residues. V was clipped by 2 bases and J by 0 bases; unmatched bases: 7. The CDR3: CASSLRTGRDSGNTIYF. CDR3 bases: TGTGCCAGCAGTTTACGGACAGGAAGGGACTCTGGAAACACCATATATTTT.

This clone has a single count. This chain links TRBV30 with TRBJ2-1; 9 bases align to TRBD2. The CDR3 spans 19 residues. The V gene end was trimmed by 0 bases and the J gene end by 5 bases; junction bases not matched to a gene: 17. Germline assignment: CDR1 GTSNPN and CDR2 SVGIG (reference sequence). The DNA of the CDR3 is TGTGCCTGGAGTGTCACGGTTGGGGTTCGCGGGAGGGCCCACAATGAGCAGTTCTTC. Translating it yields CAWSVTVGVRGRAHNEQFF.

The genes are TRBV28 and TRBJ2-5; 10 bases match TRBD1. Per the germline V gene, CDR1 is MDHEN and CDR2 is SYDVKM. Trimming at V came to 11 bases and at J to 3 bases, leaving 9 bases not matched to a gene. CDR3 length: 14 amino acids. CDR3 region: CAVNRDRGEETQYF. In nucleotides, the CDR3 is TGTGCCGTGAACCGGGACAGGGGAGAAGAGACCCAGTACTTC.

The chain carries TRBV28 and TRBJ2-1; TRBD2 matches at 14 bases. CDR1 MDHEN and CDR2 SYDVKM come from the germline V gene. Trimming removed 3 bases from V and 9 bases from J; junction bases left unmatched: 4. The CDR3 runs to 15 residues. The chain's CDR3 is CASSLGLAGVGEQFF. DNA for the CDR3: TGTGCCAGCAGTTTGGGACTAGCGGGAGTGGGTGAGCAGTTCTTC.

This clone was detected once. The J gene is TRBJ2-5, the V gene TRBV7-2; unclear D gene. The DNA end is more similar to TRBJ2-7, so the J call may be wrong. CDR1 and CDR2 from the germline V gene are SGHTA and FQGNSA. The length of the CDR3 is 16 residues. The CDR3 region has the DNA TGTGCCAGCAGCTTAGTAGGCGGTCAGTTGACCTACGAGCAGTACTTC. Amino acid sequence: CASSLVGGQLTYEQYF.

The chain recombines TRBV5-6 with TRBJ1-3, with a possible D match to TRBD1 (5 bases). This CDR3 region has 14 residues. The germline gives CDR1 SGHDT, CDR2 YYEEEE. V was trimmed by 7 bases and J by 4 bases, leaving 15 bases between them. CDR3 loop: CASRRGVQGNTIYF. The CDR3 DNA reads TGTGCCAGCCGTCGGGGGGTCCAAGGAAACACCATATATTTT.

The genes are TRBV7-9 and TRBJ1-1; D is possibly TRBD1 (5 bases). The CDR3 consists of 17 residues. Trimming removed 5 bases at V and 1 base at J, with 20 bases between. CDR1 SEHNR and CDR2 FQNEAQ come from the germline V gene (reference sequence). CDR3 residues: CASSNLRGTRTNTEAFF. In nucleotides, the CDR3 is TGTGCCAGCAGCAACCTACGGGGGACCCGAACGAACACTGAAGCTTTCTTT.

V gene TRBV5-1 combines with J gene TRBJ2-7; possibly TRBD1 or TRBD2 for D (5 bases each). The germline V gene encodes CDR1 SGHRS and CDR2 YFSETQ. This CDR3 has 16 amino acids. Between the trimmed V and J ends, which lost 4 bases and 6 bases, there was a span of 23 bases. The CDR3 loop is CASSRALGGIVIEQYF. The CDR3 DNA reads as TGCGCCAGCAGCCGAGCCCTTGGGGGTATAGTAATCGAGCAGTACTTC.

V and J are TRBV7-2 and TRBJ1-2; D gene ambiguous. CDR3 size: 14 residues. The germline V gene encodes CDR1 SGHTA and CDR2 FQGNSA. V gave up 2 bases and J gave up 4 bases, with 11 bases separating them. The CDR3 region has the DNA TGTGCCAGCAGCTTACTAGGCGGCAGCTATGGCTACACCTTC. Amino acids: CASSLLGGSYGYTF.

CDR3 in amino acids: CASSEGTGNINEQFF. CDR3 nucleotides: TGTGCCAGCAGTGAGGGGACAGGGAATATCAATGAGCAGTTCTTC. The rearrangement links TRBV2 to TRBJ2-1; 9 bases are a match to TRBD1. J gave up 6 bases and V 3 bases, and 6 bases lay outside the gene matches. The CDR3 contains 15 residues. Germline V gene lookup returns CDR1 SNHLY and CDR2 FYNNEI.

The V and J genes are TRBV6-6 and TRBJ1-5; TRBD1 is a possible D gene (6 bases). Germline CDR1 reads MNHNY; CDR2 reads SVGAGI (reference sequence). CDR3 size: 14 residues. The V end lost 2 bases, the J end lost 4 bases, and 9 bases lay between the germline ends. Written as DNA, the CDR3 is TGTGCCAGCAGTTACCAGGGGAGGAATCAGCCCCAGCATTTT. This encodes CASSYQGRNQPQHF.

The V gene is TRBV5-1, the J gene TRBJ2-7; TRBD1 matches 8 bases. CDR1 is SGHRS, CDR2 YFSETQ, per germline. The CDR3 contains 14 residues. V trimming: 3 bases; J trimming: 0 bases; junction bases outside the gene matches: 2. The CDR3 sequence is CASSWTGLSYEQYF. The DNA of the CDR3 is TGCGCCAGCAGCTGGACAGGGCTCTCCTACGAGCAGTACTTC.

The gene calls are TRBV2 and TRBJ1-2; no clear D. The CDR3 has 14 amino acids. V was pared by 7 bases and J by 4 bases, with 16 bases between. Germline V gene lookup returns CDR1 SNHLY and CDR2 FYNNEI. The CDR3 here is CASMWQATGYGYTF. As DNA, the CDR3 is TGTGCCAGCATGTGGCAGGCGACGGGCTATGGCTACACCTTC.

The J gene is TRBJ1-5, the V gene TRBV6-1; D is possibly TRBD1 (6 bases). Per the germline V gene, CDR1 is MNHNS and CDR2 is SASEGT. CDR3 size: 14 residues. V lost 9 bases and J 4 bases, leaving 16 bases between the germline ends. CDR3 coding DNA: TGTGCCAGTCGGGGGGGAGGGGGAAATCAGCCCCAGCATTTT. Translated, it gives CASRGGGGNQPQHF.

The V and J genes are TRBV7-9 and TRBJ2-7, with a weak D call TRBD1 (5 bases). The CDR3 extends over 15 amino acids. CDR1 SEHNR and CDR2 FQNEAQ come from the germline V gene (reference sequence). The V and J ends lost 5 bases and 6 bases respectively, with 20 bases between them. CDR3 DNA: TGTGCCAGCAGCCGTGTGGGCCCTAAGGGGATCGAGCAGTACTTC. Amino acid sequence: CASSRVGPKGIEQYF.

This clone was found once. The chain is built from TRBV5-1 and TRBJ2-3, with TRBD1 matching over 8 bases. V lost 2 bases, J lost 2 bases, and 4 bases stayed unmatched. The CDR3 contains 15 residues. Germline values: CDR1 SGHRS, CDR2 YFSETQ. CDR3 residues: CASSFQGALTDTQYF. The CDR3 nucleotides are TGCGCCAGCAGCTTTCAGGGGGCGCTCACAGATACGCAGTATTTT.